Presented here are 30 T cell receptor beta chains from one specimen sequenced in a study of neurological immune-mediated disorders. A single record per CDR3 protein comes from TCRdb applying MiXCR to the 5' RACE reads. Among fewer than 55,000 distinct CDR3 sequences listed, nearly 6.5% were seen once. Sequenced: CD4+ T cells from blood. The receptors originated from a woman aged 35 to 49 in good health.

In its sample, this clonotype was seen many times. The CDR3 loop is CASRRGLGTNEQFF. The CDR3 DNA reads as TGCGCCAGCAGGCGGGGACTAGGGACCAATGAGCAGTTCTTC. The V call is TRBV5-1, the J call TRBJ2-1; TRBD2 matches 8 bases. V trimming: 5 bases; J trimming: 6 bases; junction bases outside the gene matches: 7. CDR1 is SGHRS and CDR2 is YFSETQ in the germline V gene. This CDR3 has 14 residues.

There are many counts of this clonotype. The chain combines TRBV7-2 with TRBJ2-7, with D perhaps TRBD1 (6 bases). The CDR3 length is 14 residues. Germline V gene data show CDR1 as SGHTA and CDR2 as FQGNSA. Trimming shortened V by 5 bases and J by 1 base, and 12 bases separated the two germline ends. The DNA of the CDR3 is TGTGCCAGCAGCCGTCTTGGACAGTCCTACGAGCAGTACTTC. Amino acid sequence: CASSRLGQSYEQYF.

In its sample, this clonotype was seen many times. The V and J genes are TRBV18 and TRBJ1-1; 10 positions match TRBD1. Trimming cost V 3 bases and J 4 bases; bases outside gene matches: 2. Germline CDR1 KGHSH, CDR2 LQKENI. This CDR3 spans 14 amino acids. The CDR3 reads CASSPGTGVTEAFF. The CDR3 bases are TGTGCCAGCTCACCCGGGACAGGGGTCACTGAAGCTTTCTTT.

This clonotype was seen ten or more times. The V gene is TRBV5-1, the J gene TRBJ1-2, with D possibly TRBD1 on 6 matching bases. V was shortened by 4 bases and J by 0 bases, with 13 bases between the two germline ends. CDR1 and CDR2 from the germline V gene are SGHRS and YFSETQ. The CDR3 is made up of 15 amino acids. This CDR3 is CASSQQTGANYGYTF. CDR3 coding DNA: TGCGCCAGCAGCCAACAGACAGGAGCTAACTATGGCTACACCTTC. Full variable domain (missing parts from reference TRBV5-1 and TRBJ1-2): KAGVTQTPRYLIKTRGQQVTLSCSPISGHRSVSWYQQTPGQGLQFLFEYFSETQRNKGNFPGRFSGRQFSNSRSEMNVSTLELGDSALYLCASSQQTGANYGYTFGSGTRLTVV.

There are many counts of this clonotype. The CDR3 is CASSRDSGDNQPQHF. The CDR3 DNA reads TGTGCCAGCAGCCGGGATTCCGGGGACAATCAGCCCCAGCATTTT. The chain has TRBV16 and TRBJ1-5; no definite D call. The germline gives CDR1 KGHSY, CDR2 FQNENV. There are 15 residues in the CDR3. V dropped 4 bases and J dropped 3 bases, with 13 bases sitting between them.

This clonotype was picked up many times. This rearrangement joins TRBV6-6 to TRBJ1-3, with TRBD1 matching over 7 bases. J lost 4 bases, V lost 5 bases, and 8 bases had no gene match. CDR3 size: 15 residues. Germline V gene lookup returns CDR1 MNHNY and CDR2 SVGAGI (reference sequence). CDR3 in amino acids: CASSQKTGTGNTIYF. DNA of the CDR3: TGTGCCAGCAGTCAAAAGACAGGGACAGGAAACACCATATATTTT.

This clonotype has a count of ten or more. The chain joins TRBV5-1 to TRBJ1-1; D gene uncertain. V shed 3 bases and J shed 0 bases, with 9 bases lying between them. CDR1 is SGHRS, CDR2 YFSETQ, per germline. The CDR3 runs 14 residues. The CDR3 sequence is CASSSGPMNTEAFF. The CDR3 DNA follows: TGCGCCAGCAGCTCCGGGCCGATGAACACTGAAGCTTTCTTT.

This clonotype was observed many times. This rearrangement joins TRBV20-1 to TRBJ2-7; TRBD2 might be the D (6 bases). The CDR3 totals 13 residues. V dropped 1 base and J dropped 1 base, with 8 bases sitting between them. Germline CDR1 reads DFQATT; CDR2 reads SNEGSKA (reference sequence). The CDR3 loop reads CSARGRGSYEQYF. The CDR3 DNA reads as TGCAGTGCTAGAGGACGGGGGTCCTACGAGCAGTACTTC.

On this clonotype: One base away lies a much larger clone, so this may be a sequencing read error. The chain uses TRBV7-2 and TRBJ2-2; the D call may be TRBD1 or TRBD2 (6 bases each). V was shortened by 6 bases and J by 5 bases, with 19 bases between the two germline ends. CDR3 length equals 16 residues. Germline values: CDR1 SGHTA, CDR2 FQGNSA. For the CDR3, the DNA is TGTGCCAGCAGAACAGGGTCATCGGGAGTAACCGGGGAGCTGTTTTTT. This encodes CASRTGSSGVTGELFF.

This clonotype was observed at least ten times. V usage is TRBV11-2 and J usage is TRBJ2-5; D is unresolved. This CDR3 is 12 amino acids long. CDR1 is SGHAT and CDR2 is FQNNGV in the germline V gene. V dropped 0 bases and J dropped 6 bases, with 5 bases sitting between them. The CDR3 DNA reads TGTGCCAGCAGCTTAGATCGGCAGACCCAGTACTTC. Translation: CASSLDRQTQYF.

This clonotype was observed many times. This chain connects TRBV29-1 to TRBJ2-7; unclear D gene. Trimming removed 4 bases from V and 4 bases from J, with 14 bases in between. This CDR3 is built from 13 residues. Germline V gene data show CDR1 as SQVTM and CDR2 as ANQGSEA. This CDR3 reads CSVVTSVKYEQYF. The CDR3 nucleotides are TGCAGCGTTGTGACAAGCGTCAAATACGAGCAGTACTTC.

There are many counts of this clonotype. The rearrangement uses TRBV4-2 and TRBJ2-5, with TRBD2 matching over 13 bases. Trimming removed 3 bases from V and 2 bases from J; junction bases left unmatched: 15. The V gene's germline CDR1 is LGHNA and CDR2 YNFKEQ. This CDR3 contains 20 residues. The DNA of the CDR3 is TGTGCCAGCAGCCACGACGACTTACTAGCGGGAGGGATTGGGCAAGAGACCCAGTACTTC. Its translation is CASSHDDLLAGGIGQETQYF.

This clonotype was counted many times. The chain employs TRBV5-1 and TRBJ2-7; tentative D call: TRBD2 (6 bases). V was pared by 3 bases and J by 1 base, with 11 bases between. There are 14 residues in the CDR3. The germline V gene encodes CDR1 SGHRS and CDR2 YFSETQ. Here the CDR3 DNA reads TGCGCCAGCAGCTCGGGGGAAGGGTCCTACGAGCAGTACTTC. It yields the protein CASSSGEGSYEQYF. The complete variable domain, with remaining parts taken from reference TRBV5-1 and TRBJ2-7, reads KAGVTQTPRYLIKTRGQQVTLSCSPISGHRSVSWYQQTPGQGLQFLFEYFSETQRNKGNFPGRFSGRQFSNSRSEMNVSTLELGDSALYLCASSSGEGSYEQYFGPGTRLTVT.

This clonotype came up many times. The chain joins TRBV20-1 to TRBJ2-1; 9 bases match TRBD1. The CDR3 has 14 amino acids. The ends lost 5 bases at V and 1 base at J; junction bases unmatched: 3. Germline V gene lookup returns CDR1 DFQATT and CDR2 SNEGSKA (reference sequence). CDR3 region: CSAQGQGSYNEQFF. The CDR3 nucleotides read TGCAGTGCTCAAGGACAGGGGTCCTACAATGAGCAGTTCTTC.

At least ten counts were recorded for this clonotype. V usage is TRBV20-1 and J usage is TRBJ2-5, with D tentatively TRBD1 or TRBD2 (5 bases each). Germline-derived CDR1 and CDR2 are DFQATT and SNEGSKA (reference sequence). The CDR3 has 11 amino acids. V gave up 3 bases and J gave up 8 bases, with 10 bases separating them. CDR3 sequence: CSARSGGTQYF. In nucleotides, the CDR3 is TGCAGTGCTAGGAGTGGGGGAACCCAGTACTTC.

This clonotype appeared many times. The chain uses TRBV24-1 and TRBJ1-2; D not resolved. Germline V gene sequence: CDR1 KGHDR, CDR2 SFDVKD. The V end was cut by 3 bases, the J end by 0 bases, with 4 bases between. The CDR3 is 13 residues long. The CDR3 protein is CATSDETNYGYTF. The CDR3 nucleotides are TGTGCCACCAGTGATGAGACTAACTATGGCTACACCTTC.

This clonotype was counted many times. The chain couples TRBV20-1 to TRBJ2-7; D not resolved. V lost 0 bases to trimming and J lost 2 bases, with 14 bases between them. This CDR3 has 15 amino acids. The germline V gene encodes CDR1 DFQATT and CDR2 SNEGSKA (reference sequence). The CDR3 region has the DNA TGCAGTGCTAGAGATAGCCTGCGGACCCCCTACGAGCAGTACTTC. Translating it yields CSARDSLRTPYEQYF.

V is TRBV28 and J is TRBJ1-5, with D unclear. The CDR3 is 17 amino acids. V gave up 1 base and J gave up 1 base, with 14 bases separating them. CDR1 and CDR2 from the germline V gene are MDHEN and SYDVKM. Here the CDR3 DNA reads TGTGCCAGCAGTTTATTAGGTGCGGACGGAAGCAATCAGCCCCAGCATTTT. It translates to CASSLLGADGSNQPQHF.

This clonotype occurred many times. The chain's CDR3 is CSARVGVTNYGYTF. CDR3 in DNA: TGCAGTGCTAGAGTGGGGGTTACTAACTATGGCTACACCTTC. The chain employs TRBV20-1 and TRBJ1-2, with D possibly TRBD1 on 5 matching bases. Trimming removed 1 base from V and 0 bases from J, with 9 bases in between. Germline V gene data show CDR1 as DFQATT and CDR2 as SNEGSKA (reference sequence). The CDR3 totals 14 residues.

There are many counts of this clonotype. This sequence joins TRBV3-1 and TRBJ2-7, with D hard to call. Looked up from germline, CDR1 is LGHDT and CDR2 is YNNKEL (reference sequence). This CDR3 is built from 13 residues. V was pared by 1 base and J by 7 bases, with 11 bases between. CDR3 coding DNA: TGTGCCAGCAGCCAAGTAACGGTCGGAGAGCAGTACTTC. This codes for CASSQVTVGEQYF.

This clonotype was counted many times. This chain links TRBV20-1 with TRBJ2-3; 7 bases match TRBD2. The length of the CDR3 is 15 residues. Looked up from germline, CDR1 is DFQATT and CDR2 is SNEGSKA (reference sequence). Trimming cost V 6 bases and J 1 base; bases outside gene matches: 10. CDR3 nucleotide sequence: TGCAGTGCCACCTTAAGGGCGGGAGGCACAGATACGCAGTATTTT. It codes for CSATLRAGGTDTQYF.

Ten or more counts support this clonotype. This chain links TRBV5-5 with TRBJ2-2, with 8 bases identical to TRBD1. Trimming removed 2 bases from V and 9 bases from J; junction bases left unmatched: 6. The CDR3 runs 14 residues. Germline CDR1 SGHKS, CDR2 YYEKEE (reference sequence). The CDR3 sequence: CASSFRQGPRELFF. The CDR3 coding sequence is TGTGCCAGCAGCTTCCGACAGGGGCCGCGGGAGCTGTTTTTT.

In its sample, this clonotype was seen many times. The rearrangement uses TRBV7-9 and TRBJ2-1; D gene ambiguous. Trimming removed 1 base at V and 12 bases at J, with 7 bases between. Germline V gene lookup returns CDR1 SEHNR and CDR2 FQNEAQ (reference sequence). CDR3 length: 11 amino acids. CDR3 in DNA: TGTGCCAGCAGCTTAGGGATCGTGCAGTTCTTC. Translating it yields CASSLGIVQFF. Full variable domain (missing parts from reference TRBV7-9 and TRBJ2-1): DTGVSQNPRHKITKRGQNVTFRCDPISEHNRLYWYRQTLGQGPEFLTYFQNEAQLEKSRLLSDRFSAERPKGSFSTLEIQRTEQGDSAMYLCASSLGIVQFFGPGTRLTVL.

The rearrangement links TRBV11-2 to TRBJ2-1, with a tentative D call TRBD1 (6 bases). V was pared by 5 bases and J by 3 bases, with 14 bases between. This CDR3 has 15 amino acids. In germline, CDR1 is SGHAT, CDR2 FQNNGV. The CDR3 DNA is TGTGCCAGCAGCCTAGGGGGATACGACTACAATGAGCAGTTCTTC. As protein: CASSLGGYDYNEQFF.

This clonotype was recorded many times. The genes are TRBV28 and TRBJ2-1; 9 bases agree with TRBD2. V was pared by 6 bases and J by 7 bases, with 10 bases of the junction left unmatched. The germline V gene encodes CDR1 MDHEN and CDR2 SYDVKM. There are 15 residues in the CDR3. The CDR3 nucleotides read TGTGCCAGCAGAATAGCGGGAGAGCGCAGGAATGAGCAGTTCTTC. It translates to CASRIAGERRNEQFF.

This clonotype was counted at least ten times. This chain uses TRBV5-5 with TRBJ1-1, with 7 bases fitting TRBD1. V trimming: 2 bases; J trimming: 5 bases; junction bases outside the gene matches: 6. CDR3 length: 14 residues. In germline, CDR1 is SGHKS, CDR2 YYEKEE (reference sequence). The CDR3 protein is CASSFQTGTTEAFF. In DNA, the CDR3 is TGTGCCAGCAGCTTTCAGACAGGGACGACTGAAGCTTTCTTT.

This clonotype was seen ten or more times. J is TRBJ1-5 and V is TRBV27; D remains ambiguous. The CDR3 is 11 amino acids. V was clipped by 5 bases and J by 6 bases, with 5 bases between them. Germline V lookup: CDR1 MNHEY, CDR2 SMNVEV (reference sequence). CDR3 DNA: TGTGCCAGCAGTCCCCCTCAGCCCCAGCATTTT. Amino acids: CASSPPQPQHF.

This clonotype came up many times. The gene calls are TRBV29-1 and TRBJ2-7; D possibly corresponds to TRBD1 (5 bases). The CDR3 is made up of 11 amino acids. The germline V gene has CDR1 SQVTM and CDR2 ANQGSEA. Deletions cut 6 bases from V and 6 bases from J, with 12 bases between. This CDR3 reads CSVRQGSEQYF. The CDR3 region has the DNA TGCAGCGTGAGGCAGGGCTCCGAGCAGTACTTC.

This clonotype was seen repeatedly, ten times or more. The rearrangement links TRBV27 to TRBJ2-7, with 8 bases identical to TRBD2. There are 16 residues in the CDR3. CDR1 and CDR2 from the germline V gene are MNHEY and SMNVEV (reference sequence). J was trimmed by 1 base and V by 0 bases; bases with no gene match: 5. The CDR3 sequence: CASSLSGTSGSYEQYF. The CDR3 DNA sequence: TGTGCCAGCAGTTTATCGGGGACTAGTGGATCCTACGAGCAGTACTTC.

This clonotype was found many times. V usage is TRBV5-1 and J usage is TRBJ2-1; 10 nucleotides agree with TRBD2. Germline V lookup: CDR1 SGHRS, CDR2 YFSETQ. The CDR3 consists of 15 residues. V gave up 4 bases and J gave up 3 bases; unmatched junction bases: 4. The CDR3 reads CASSLAGVIYNEQFF. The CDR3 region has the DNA TGCGCCAGCAGCCTAGCGGGAGTCATCTACAATGAGCAGTTCTTC.